This entry lists 24 T cell receptor beta chains sequenced from one sample in a study of STAT5B mutations in CD4+ large granular lymphocyte leukemia. The assay was immunoSEQ multiplex PCR, and TCRdb's table has in-frame clones only and misses some. The sample holds tens of thousands of clones, roughly 76% seen once. The sequencing sample was made of CD4+ T cells from blood buffy coats. These receptors were obtained from a human donor in good health.

V is TRBV6-6 and J is TRBJ1-1, with TRBD1 matching over 11 bases. The CDR3 length is 16 residues. With V trimmed by 5 bases and J by 4 bases, 9 bases remained unmatched. Per the germline V gene, CDR1 is MNHNY and CDR2 is SVGAGI (reference sequence). CDR3 DNA: TGTGCCAGCAGTACCGGACAGGGGGCGTGGGGCACTGAAGCTTTCTTT. This sequence encodes CASSTGQGAWGTEAFF.

The chain couples TRBV10-3 to TRBJ2-7; 9 bases map to TRBD1. This CDR3 spans 12 amino acids. Trimming at V came to 6 bases and at J to 5 bases, leaving 2 bases not matched to a gene. Per germline, CDR1 ENHRY and CDR2 SYGVKD. The CDR3, as DNA: TGTGCCATCAGAGGGACAGGGAACGAGCAGTACTTC. Translated: CAIRGTGNEQYF.

This clone came up a few times. CDR3 DNA: TGTGCCAGCAGTTACTCCCCCGTCCATGAAGCTTTCTTT. Its protein is CASSYSPVHEAFF. The chain employs TRBV6-5 and TRBJ1-1; D remains ambiguous. The CDR3 runs to 13 residues. CDR1 and CDR2 from the germline V gene are MNHEY and SVGAGI. V lost 0 bases to trimming and J lost 7 bases, with 9 bases between them.

The chain is built from TRBV5-3 and TRBJ1-2, with a tentative D call TRBD1 (5 bases). TRBV5-3 is given ORF status, its function remaining uncertain. The CDR3 is made up of 15 amino acids. Trimming cost V 1 base and J 6 bases, with 16 bases left between them. The CDR3 nucleotides read TGTGCCAGAAGCTTGAGGATGTCCGGGGGGAATGGCTACACCTTC. Translating it yields CARSLRMSGGNGYTF.

In DNA form, the CDR3 reads TGTGCCAGCAGCTTTGGTGCCAGCCCATCCCCGTACTTC. Encoded protein: CASSFGASPSPYF. V and J are TRBV7-9 and TRBJ2-7, with D uncertain. CDR3 size: 13 residues. The V gene lost 3 bases and the J gene lost 12 bases, with 18 bases spanning the gap. The germline V gene encodes CDR1 SEHNR and CDR2 FQNEAQ (reference sequence).

The chain employs TRBV25-1 and TRBJ2-1; the D is unclear. V lost 0 bases and J lost 3, with 18 bases in between. CDR1 is MGHDK, CDR2 SYGVNS, per germline. The CDR3 has 18 residues. The CDR3 protein is CASSEYDHGVRGYNEQFF. The CDR3, as DNA: TGTGCCAGCAGTGAATATGACCATGGGGTAAGAGGCTACAATGAGCAGTTCTTC.

The V gene is TRBV30, the J gene TRBJ1-3; the D is unclear. The germline V gene has CDR1 GTSNPN and CDR2 SVGIG (reference sequence). Between the trimmed V and J ends, which lost 5 bases and 7 bases, there was a span of 9 bases. This CDR3 contains 11 residues. Written as DNA, the CDR3 is TGTGCCTGGTCCCTCGGGAACACCATATATTTT. This sequence encodes CAWSLGNTIYF.

The genes are TRBV7-7 and TRBJ2-5; D remains unclear. Germline CDR1 reads SSHAT; CDR2 reads FNYEAQ (reference sequence). The CDR3 contains 13 residues. V was clipped by 1 base and J by 5 bases, with 8 bases between them. Written as DNA, the CDR3 is TGTGCCAGCAGCTTAGGAATCGCGGAGACCCAGTACTTC. Translation gives CASSLGIAETQYF.

Here the CDR3 DNA reads TGTGCCATCAGGGGTGGGGCAGGGGAACAAGAGACCCAGTACTTC. This codes for CAIRGGAGEQETQYF. This sequence joins TRBV10-3 and TRBJ2-5, with D tentatively TRBD1 (6 bases). The CDR3 loop spans 15 amino acids. The germline V and J ends were trimmed by 6 bases and 2 bases, with 16 bases remaining between them. The germline gives CDR1 ENHRY, CDR2 SYGVKD.

DNA for the CDR3: TGTGCCAGCAGCCCCAGGGTGGGGGTGGAGACCCAGTACTTC. This encodes CASSPRVGVETQYF. The chain carries TRBV11-2 and TRBJ2-5, with D perhaps given as TRBD1 or TRBD2 (5 bases each). The CDR3 runs to 14 residues. V lost 5 bases and J lost 5, with 15 bases in between. Germline CDR1 is SGHAT and CDR2 is FQNNGV.

The chain joins TRBV27 to TRBJ2-2; TRBD2 might be the D (5 bases). CDR1 and CDR2 (germline): MNHEY, SMNVEV (reference sequence). V was pared by 1 base and J by 5 bases, with 8 bases between. CDR3 length: 14 residues. CDR3 residues: CASSLYGNTGELFF. Here the CDR3 DNA reads TGTGCCAGCAGTTTATACGGGAATACCGGGGAGCTGTTTTTT.

This sequence joins TRBV4-1 and TRBJ1-5; TRBD1 matches 8 bases. Germline V gene lookup returns CDR1 MGHRA and CDR2 YSYEKL. V shed 4 bases and J 6 bases; nucleotides not matched to a gene: 14. The CDR3 is made up of 17 amino acids. For the CDR3, the DNA is TGCGCCAGCAGCCCACCATTAGTCCAGGGGGCTAGTCAGCCCCAGCATTTT. Its protein product is CASSPPLVQGASQPQHF.

The table lists this clone with a count of one. The V call is TRBV30, the J call TRBJ2-4; D not resolved. Germline CDR1 is GTSNPN and CDR2 is SVGIG (reference sequence). This CDR3 comprises 12 residues. V dropped 3 bases and J dropped 9 bases, with 12 bases sitting between them. CDR3: CAWSAQVAIQYF. The CDR3 DNA follows: TGTGCCTGGAGCGCCCAGGTCGCCATTCAGTACTTC. Drawing the rest from reference TRBV30 and TRBJ2-4, the complete variable domain is SQTIHQWPATLVQPVGSPLSLECTVEGTSNPNLYWYRQAAGRGLQLLFYSVGIGQISSEVPQNLSASRPQDRQFILSSKKLLLSDSGFYLCAWSAQVAIQYFGAGTRLSVL.

The genes are TRBV4-3 and TRBJ2-5; 7 nucleotides match TRBD2. V lost 1 base, J lost 1 base, and 9 bases stayed unmatched. The CDR3 has 17 amino acids. CDR1 and CDR2 (germline): LGHNA, YSLEER. The CDR3 loop reads CASSQVPSSGVQETQYF. The CDR3 region has the DNA TGCGCCAGCAGCCAAGTCCCGTCTAGCGGAGTCCAAGAGACCCAGTACTTC.

V gene TRBV29-1 combines with J gene TRBJ1-1; D gene ambiguous. The CDR3 covers 11 residues. Trimming pared 6 bases from V and 1 base from J, leaving 6 bases between. The germline V gene encodes CDR1 SQVTM and CDR2 ANQGSEA. The CDR3 region is CSVEGNTEAFF. As DNA, the CDR3 is TGCAGCGTGGAGGGGAACACTGAAGCTTTCTTT. The full variable domain, with the rest looked up from reference TRBV29-1 and TRBJ1-1, is SAVISQKPSRDICQRGTSLTIQCQVDSQVTMMFWYRQQPGQSLTLIATANQGSEATYESGFVIDKFPISRPNLTFSTLTVSNMSPEDSSIYLCSVEGNTEAFFGQGTRLTVV.

V usage is TRBV29-1 and J usage is TRBJ1-1; 8 bases are a match to TRBD1. Germline V CDR1 and CDR2: SQVTM, ANQGSEA. The J segment lost 0 bases and the V segment lost 6 bases, leaving 3 bases of the junction unmatched. The CDR3 is made up of 13 amino acids. The CDR3 here is CSVTGQVNTEAFF. The CDR3 DNA reads as TGCAGCGTGACGGGACAGGTGAACACTGAAGCTTTCTTT.

The chain carries TRBV7-2 and TRBJ1-3; 7 positions match TRBD1. The CDR3 is 15 amino acids. V lost 4 bases, J lost 0 bases, and 3 bases stayed unmatched. Germline V gives CDR1 SGHTA, CDR2 FQGNSA. Here the CDR3 DNA reads TGTGCCAGCAGCTCGACAGGGAGCTCTGGAAACACCATATATTTT. This codes for CASSSTGSSGNTIYF.

This clone appeared once. Relative to the germline gene, one junction end is altered; a read error may explain this. The chain couples TRBV6-6 to TRBJ1-2, with TRBD1 matching 7 bases. The CDR3 is 11 amino acids. Looked up from germline, CDR1 is MNHNY and CDR2 is SVGAGI (reference sequence). The CDR3 is CASIYRGGYTF. The CDR3 DNA reads TGTGCCAGCATTTACAGGGGTGGCTACACCTTC.

This clone was seen only once. The chain has TRBV7-9 and TRBJ2-6, with 7 bases aligning to TRBD1. Germline CDR1 SEHNR, CDR2 FQNEAQ (reference sequence). This CDR3 spans 18 amino acids. V shed 3 bases, J shed 4 bases, and the junction held 12 bases outside the gene matches. This CDR3 is CASSFTLRQGPGANVLTF. Here the CDR3 DNA reads TGTGCCAGCAGCTTCACGTTGAGACAGGGTCCCGGGGCCAACGTCCTGACTTTC.

This chain uses TRBV11-2 with TRBJ2-7; D not resolved. Per the germline V gene, CDR1 is SGHAT and CDR2 is FQNNGV. V was clipped by 4 bases and J by 2 bases, with 15 bases between them. The CDR3 has 15 amino acids. The chain's CDR3 is CASSSLGPRPYEQYF. CDR3 in DNA: TGTGCCAGCAGCTCCCTGGGCCCACGCCCCTACGAGCAGTACTTC.

The V and J genes are TRBV4-2 and TRBJ2-4; D unresolved. The CDR3 is made up of 12 amino acids. The germline V and J ends were trimmed by 0 bases and 8 bases, with 5 bases remaining between them. Per the germline V gene, CDR1 is LGHNA and CDR2 is YNFKEQ. The CDR3, as DNA: TGTGCCAGCAGCCAAGAGCGTGACATTCAGTACTTC. Encoded protein: CASSQERDIQYF.

This chain uses TRBV7-2 with TRBJ2-3; D perhaps matches TRBD2 (6 bases). The germline V and J ends were trimmed by 2 bases and 4 bases, with 10 bases remaining between them. Germline V CDR1 and CDR2: SGHTA, FQGNSA. This CDR3 comprises 14 residues. CDR3 sequence: CASSLNGRSDTQYF. Written as DNA, the CDR3 is TGTGCCAGCAGCTTAAACGGGAGATCAGATACGCAGTATTTT. Complete variable domain (other parts from reference TRBV7-2 and TRBJ2-3): GAGVSQSPSNKVTEKGKDVELRCDPISGHTALYWYRQSLGQGLEFLIYFQGNSAPDKSGLPSDRFSAERTGGSVSTLTIQRTQQEDSAVYLCASSLNGRSDTQYFGPGTRLTVL.

This chain connects TRBV6-1 to TRBJ2-5, with D uncertain. V shed 5 bases and J shed 6 bases, with 19 bases lying between them. CDR1 and CDR2 from the germline V gene are MNHNS and SASEGT. The CDR3 consists of 15 residues. Here the CDR3 DNA reads TGTGCCAGCAGTACGGGCCAGACTTGGGGAAAGACCCAGTACTTC. Translating gives CASSTGQTWGKTQYF.

The rearrangement joins TRBV9 to TRBJ2-2; TRBD2 matches 12 bases. Germline V gives CDR1 SGDLS, CDR2 YYNGEE. The CDR3 totals 17 residues. V lost 4 bases and J lost 3; bases outside the gene matches: 7. The CDR3 DNA follows: TGTGCCAGCAGCAGCCGACTAGCGGGAGATTACACCGGGGAGCTGTTTTTT. It specifies CASSSRLAGDYTGELFF. The whole variable domain, filled in from reference TRBV9 and TRBJ2-2, reads DSGVTQTPKHLITATGQRVTLRCSPRSGDLSVYWYQQSLDQGLQFLIQYYNGEERAKGNILERFSAQQFPDLHSELNLSSLELGDSALYFCASSSRLAGDYTGELFFGEGSRLTVL.